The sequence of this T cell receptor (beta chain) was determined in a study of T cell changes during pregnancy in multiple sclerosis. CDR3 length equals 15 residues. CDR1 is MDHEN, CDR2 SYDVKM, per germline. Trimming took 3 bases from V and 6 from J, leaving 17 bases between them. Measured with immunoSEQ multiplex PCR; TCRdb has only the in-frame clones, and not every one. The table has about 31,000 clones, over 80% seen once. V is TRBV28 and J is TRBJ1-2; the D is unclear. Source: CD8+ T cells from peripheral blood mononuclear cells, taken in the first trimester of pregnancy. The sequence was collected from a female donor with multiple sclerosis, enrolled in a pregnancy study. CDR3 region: CASSFWGSEGDGYTF. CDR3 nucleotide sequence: TGTGCCAGCAGTTTCTGGGGTAGCGAGGGCGATGGCTACACCTTC.